This T cell receptor (beta chain) was sequenced during a study of T-cell reconstitution after alpha-beta-depleted transplantation in children. The TCRbeta library was prepared with unique molecular identifiers. MiXCR, applied by TCRdb to the PCR reads, yields one record per CDR3 protein. The table has 250,000 to 300,000 distinct CDR3 sequences, more than 9% seen once. V gave up 3 bases and J gave up 5 bases, with 16 bases separating them. Germline CDR1 reads LNHNV; CDR2 reads YYDKDF (reference sequence). CDR3 size: 15 residues. This chain joins TRBV15 and TRBJ1-1, with D possibly being TRBD1 (5 bases). Sequenced material: PBMCs from the stem cell graft donor, taken from the stem cell graft. The clonotype was recovered from a human donor who donated a stem cell graft to a child with SCID. DNA of the CDR3: TGTGCCACCAGCAGGGGGGGGGGTCAAGGGACTGAAGCTTTCTTT. Protein product: CATSRGGGQGTEAFF.